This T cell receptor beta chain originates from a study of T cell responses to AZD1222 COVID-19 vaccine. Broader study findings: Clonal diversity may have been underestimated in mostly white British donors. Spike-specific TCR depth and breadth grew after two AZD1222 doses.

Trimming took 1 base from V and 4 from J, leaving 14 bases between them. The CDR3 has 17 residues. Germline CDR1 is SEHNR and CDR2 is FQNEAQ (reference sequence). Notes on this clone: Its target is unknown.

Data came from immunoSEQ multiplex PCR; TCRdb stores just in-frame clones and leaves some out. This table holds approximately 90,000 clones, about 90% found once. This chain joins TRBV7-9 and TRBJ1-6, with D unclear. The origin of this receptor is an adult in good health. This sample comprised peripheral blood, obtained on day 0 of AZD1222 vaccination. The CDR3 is CASSLEPAAAYNSPLHF. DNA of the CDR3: TGTGCCAGCAGCTTAGAGCCGGCGGCGGCGTATAATTCACCCCTCCACTTT.